What follows describes a single T cell receptor (beta chain). This CDR3 is 14 amino acids long. With 8 bases removed from V and 3 bases from J, the gap between germline ends came to 17 bases. Germline V lookup: CDR1 SNHLY, CDR2 FYNNEI. The entry originates in a study of blood T cell repertoires in COVID-19. About the study: Recovered status in Cohort 3 required two negative PCRs, clearance, or symptom resolution. PBMCs, B-cell-depleted T cells, or T cells were the source of the cDNA or gDNA that made up the material.

Enrollees, about 18 to 89 years old, lived in around 23 US areas. As originally analysed: It was from reference gene primer amplification that nucleated cell counts were estimated. Method: immunoSEQ multiplex PCR; TCRdb's copy keeps in-frame clones and lacks some. For V, J and clone size, that table is used; D and trimming come from the DNA. Of about 170,000 clones listed, 65% to 80% are singletons. This sequence joins TRBV2 and TRBJ2-7, with D maybe TRBD1 (6 bases). Sequenced input: PBMCs or T cells enriched from blood (not recorded which). This sequence originates from a woman in her 70s in a cohort exposed to, infected with or recovered from COVID-19 (not recorded which). The CDR3 DNA follows: TGTGCCAGCCTCGACAGGTCTACCAGCTACGAGCAGTACTTC. Protein sequence: CASLDRSTSYEQYF. Drawing the rest from reference TRBV2 and TRBJ2-7, the complete variable domain is EPEVTQTPSHQVTQMGQEVILRCVPISNHLYFYWYRQILGQKVEFLVSFYNNEISEKSEIFDDQFSVERPDGSNFTLKIRSTKLEDSAMYFCASLDRSTSYEQYFGPGTRLTVT.